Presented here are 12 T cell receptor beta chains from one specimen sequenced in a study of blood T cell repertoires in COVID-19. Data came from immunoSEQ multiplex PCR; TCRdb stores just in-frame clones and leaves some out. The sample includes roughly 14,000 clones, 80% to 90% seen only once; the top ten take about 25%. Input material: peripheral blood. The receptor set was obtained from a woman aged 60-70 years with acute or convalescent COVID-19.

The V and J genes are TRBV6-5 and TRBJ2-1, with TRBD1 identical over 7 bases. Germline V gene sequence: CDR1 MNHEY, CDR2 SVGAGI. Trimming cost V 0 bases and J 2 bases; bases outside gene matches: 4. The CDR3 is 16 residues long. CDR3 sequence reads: CASSYSGGTAYNEQFF. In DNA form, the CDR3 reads TGTGCCAGCAGTTACTCGGGTGGGACAGCCTACAATGAGCAGTTCTTC.

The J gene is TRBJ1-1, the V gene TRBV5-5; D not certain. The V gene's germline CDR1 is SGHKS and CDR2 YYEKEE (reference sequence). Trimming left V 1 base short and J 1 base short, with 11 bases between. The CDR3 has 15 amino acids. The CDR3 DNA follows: TGTGCCAGCAGCTTGCGGGTGGAAGGGAACACTGAAGCTTTCTTT. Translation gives CASSLRVEGNTEAFF.

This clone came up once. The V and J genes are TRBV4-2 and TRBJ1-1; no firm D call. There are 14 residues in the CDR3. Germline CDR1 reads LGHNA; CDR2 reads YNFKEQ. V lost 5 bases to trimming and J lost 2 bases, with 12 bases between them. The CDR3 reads CASSYNRANTEAFF. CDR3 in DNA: TGTGCCAGCAGCTACAACAGAGCTAACACTGAAGCTTTCTTT.

The chain's CDR3 is CASSLAGYGYTF. CDR3 coding DNA: TGTGCCAGCAGTTTAGCCGGGTATGGCTACACCTTC. This chain joins TRBV12-3 or TRBV12-4 and TRBJ1-2, with D uncertain. V was trimmed by 0 bases and J by 5 bases, leaving 4 bases between them. The CDR3 sequence is 12 residues long.

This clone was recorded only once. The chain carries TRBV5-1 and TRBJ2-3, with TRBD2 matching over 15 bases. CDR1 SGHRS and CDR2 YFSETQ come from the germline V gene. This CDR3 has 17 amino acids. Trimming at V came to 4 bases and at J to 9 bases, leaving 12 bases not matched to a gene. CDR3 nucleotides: TGCGCCAGCAGCGCAAGGACTAGCGGGGGGGATGCGTGGACGCAGTATTTT. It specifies CASSARTSGGDAWTQYF.

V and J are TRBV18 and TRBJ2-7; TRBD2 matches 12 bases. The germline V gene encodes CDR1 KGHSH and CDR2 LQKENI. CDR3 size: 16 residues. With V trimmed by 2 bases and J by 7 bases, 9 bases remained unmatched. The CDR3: CASSPWTSGESMEQYF. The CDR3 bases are TGTGCCAGCTCACCATGGACTAGCGGGGAGAGTATGGAGCAGTACTTC. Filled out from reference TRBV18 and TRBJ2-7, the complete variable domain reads NAGVMQNPRHLVRRRGQEARLRCSPMKGHSHVYWYRQLPEEGLKFMVYLQKENIIDESGMPKERFSAEFPKEGPSILRIQQVVRGDSAAYFCASSPWTSGESMEQYFGPGTRLTVT.

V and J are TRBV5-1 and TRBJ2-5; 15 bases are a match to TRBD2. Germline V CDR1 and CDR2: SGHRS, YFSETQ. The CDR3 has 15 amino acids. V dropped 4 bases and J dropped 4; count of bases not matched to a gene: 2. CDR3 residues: CASSRTSGGAETQYF. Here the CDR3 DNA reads TGCGCCAGCAGCCGGACTAGCGGGGGGGCAGAGACCCAGTACTTC.

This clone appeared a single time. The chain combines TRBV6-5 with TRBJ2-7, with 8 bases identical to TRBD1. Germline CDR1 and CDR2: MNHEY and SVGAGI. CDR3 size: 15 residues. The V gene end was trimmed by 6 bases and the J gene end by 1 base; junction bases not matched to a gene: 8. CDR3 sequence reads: CASRRQGRWSYEQYF. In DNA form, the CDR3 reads TGTGCCAGCAGGCGACAGGGGAGATGGTCCTACGAGCAGTACTTC.

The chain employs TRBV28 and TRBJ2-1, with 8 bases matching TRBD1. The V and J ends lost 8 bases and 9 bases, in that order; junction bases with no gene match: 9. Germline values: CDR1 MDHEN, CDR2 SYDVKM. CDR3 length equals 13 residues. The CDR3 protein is CASEGDRFTEQFF. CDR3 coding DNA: TGTGCCAGCGAGGGGGACAGGTTTACTGAGCAGTTCTTC.

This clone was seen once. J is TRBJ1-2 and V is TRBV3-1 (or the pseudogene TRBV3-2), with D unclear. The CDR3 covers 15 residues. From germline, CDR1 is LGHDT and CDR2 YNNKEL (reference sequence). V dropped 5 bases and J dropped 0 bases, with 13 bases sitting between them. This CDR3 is CASSTIAVPNYGYTF. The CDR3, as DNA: TGTGCCAGCAGCACTATAGCAGTCCCTAACTATGGCTACACCTTC.

The CDR3 DNA reads as TGTGCCAGCAGAGCTCCAGGGGCGTTATATGGCTACACCTTC. This sequence encodes CASRAPGALYGYTF. V and J are TRBV6-5 and TRBJ1-2; D may be TRBD1 (6 bases). The V gene lost 6 bases and the J gene lost 5 bases, with 16 bases spanning the gap. The CDR3 covers 14 residues. From germline, CDR1 is MNHEY and CDR2 SVGAGI.

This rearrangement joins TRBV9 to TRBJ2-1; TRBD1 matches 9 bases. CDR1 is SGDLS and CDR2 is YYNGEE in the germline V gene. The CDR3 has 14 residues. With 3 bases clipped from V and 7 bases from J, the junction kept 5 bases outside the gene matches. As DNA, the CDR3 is TGTGCCAGCAGCGCGGGACAGGGCCGAAATGAGCAGTTCTTC. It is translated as CASSAGQGRNEQFF. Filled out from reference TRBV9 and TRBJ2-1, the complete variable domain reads DSGVTQTPKHLITATGQRVTLRCSPRSGDLSVYWYQQSLDQGLQFLIQYYNGEERAKGNILERFSAQQFPDLHSELNLSSLELGDSALYFCASSAGQGRNEQFFGPGTRLTVL.